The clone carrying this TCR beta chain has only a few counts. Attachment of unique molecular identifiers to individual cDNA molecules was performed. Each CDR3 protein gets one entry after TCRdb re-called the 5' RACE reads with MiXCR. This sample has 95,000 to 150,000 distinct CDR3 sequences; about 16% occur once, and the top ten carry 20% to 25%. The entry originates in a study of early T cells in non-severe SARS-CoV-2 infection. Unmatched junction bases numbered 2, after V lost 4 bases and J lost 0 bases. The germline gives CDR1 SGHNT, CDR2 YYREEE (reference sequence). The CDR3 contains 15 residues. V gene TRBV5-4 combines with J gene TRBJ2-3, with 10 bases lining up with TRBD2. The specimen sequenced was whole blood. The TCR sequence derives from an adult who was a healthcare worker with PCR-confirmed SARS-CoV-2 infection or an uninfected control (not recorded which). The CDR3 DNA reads TGTGCCAGCAGCACGACTAGCGGGAGCACAGATACGCAGTATTTT. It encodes CASSTTSGSTDTQYF.